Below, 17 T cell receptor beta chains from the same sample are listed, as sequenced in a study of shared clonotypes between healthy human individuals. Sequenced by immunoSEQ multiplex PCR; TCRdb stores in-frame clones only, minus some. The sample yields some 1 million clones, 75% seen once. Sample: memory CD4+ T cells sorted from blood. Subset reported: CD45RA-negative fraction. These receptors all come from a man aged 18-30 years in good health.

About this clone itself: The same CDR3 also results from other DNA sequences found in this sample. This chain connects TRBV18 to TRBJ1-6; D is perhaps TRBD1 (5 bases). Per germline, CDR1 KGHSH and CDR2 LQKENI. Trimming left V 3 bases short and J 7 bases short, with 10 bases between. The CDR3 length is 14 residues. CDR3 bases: TGTGCCAGCTCACCGAGGGAGGGGAATTCACCCCTCCACTTT. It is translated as CASSPREGNSPLHF.

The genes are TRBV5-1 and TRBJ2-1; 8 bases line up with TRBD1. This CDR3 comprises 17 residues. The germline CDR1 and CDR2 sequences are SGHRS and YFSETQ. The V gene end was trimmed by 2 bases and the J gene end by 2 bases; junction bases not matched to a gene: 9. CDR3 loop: CASSLTQGQGAYNEQFF. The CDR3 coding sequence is TGCGCCAGCAGCTTAACTCAAGGACAGGGCGCCTACAATGAGCAGTTCTTC.

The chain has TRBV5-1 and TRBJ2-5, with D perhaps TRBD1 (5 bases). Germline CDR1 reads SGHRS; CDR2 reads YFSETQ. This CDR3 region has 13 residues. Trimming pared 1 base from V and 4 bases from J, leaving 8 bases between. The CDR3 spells CASSLFQGETQYF. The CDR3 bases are TGCGCCAGCAGCTTGTTCCAGGGAGAGACCCAGTACTTC.

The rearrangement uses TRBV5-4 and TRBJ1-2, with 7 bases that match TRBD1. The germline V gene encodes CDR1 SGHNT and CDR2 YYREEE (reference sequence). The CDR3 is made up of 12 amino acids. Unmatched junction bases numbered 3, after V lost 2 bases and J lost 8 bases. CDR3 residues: CASSFGTAGYTF. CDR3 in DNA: TGTGCCAGCAGCTTTGGGACAGCGGGCTACACCTTC. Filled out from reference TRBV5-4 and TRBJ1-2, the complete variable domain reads ETGVTQSPTHLIKTRGQQVTLRCSSQSGHNTVSWYQQALGQGPQFIFQYYREEENGRGNFPPRFSGLQFPNYSSELNVNALELDDSALYLCASSFGTAGYTFGSGTRLTVV.

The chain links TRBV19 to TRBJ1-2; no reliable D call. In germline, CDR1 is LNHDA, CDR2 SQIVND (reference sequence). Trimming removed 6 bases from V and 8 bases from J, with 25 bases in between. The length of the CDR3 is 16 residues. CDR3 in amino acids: CASRVTGESLSRGYTF. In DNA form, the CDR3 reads TGTGCCAGTAGGGTGACCGGAGAGTCTTTGTCGAGGGGCTACACCTTC. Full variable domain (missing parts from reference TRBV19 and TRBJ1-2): DGGITQSPKYLFRKEGQNVTLSCEQNLNHDAMYWYRQDPGQGLRLIYYSQIVNDFQKGDIAEGYSVSREKKESFPLTVTSAQKNPTAFYLCASRVTGESLSRGYTFGSGTRLTVV.

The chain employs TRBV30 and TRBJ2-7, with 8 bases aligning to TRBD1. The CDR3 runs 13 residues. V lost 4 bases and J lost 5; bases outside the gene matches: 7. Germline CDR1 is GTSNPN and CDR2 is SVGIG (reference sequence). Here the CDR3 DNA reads TGTGCCTGGACCCCACAGGGGGTAAACGAGCAGTACTTC. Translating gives CAWTPQGVNEQYF.

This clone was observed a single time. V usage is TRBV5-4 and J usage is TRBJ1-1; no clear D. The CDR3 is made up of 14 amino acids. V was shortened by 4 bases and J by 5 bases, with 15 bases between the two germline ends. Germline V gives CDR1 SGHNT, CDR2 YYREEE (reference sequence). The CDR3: CASSPDLGWTEAFF. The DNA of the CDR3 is TGTGCCAGCAGCCCAGACCTCGGTTGGACTGAAGCTTTCTTT.

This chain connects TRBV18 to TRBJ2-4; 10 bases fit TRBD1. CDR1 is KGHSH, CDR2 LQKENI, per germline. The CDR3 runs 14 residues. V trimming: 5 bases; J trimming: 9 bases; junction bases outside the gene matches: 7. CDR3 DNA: TGTGCCAGCTCAATCCCCGGGACAGGGGCCATTCAGTACTTC. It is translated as CASSIPGTGAIQYF.

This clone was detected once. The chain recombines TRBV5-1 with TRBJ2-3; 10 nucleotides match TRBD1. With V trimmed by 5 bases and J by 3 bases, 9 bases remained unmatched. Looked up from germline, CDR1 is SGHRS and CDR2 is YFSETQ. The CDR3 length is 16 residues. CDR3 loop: CASRRDRGVGTDTQYF. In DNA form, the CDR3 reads TGCGCCAGCAGAAGGGACAGGGGAGTTGGGACAGATACGCAGTATTTT.

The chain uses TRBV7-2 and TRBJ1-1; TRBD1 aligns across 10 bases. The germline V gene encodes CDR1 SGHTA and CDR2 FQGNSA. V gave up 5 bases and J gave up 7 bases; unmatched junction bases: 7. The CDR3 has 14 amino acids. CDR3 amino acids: CASSLRQGAVEAFF. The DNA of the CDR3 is TGTGCCAGCAGCCTCCGACAGGGGGCCGTTGAAGCTTTCTTT.

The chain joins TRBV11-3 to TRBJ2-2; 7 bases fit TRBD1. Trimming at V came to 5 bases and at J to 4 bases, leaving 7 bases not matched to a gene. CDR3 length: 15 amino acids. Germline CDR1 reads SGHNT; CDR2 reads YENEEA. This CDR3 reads CASSGTALTTGELFF. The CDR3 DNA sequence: TGTGCCAGCAGCGGGACAGCGTTAACCACCGGGGAGCTGTTTTTT.

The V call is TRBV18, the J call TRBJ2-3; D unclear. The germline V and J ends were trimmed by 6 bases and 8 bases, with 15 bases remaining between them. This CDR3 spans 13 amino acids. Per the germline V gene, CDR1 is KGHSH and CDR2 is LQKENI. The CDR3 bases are TGTGCCAGCTCGCCGCCTACAGTAGCTACGCAGTATTTT. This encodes CASSPPTVATQYF.

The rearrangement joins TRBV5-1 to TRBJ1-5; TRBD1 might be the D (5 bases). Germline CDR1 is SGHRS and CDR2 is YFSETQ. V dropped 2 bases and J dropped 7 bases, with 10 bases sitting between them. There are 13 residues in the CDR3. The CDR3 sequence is CASSLGAQQPQHF. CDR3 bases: TGCGCCAGCAGCTTAGGGGCCCAGCAGCCCCAGCATTTT. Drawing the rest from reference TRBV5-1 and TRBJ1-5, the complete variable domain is KAGVTQTPRYLIKTRGQQVTLSCSPISGHRSVSWYQQTPGQGLQFLFEYFSETQRNKGNFPGRFSGRQFSNSRSEMNVSTLELGDSALYLCASSLGAQQPQHFGDGTRLSIL.

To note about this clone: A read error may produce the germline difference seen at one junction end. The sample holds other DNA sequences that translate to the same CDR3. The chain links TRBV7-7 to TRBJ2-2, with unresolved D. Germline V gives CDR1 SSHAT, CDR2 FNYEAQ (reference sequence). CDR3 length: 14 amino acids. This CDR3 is CASSLSGNTGELFF. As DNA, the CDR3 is TGTGCTAGCAGCCTGAGTGGGAACACCGGGGAGCTGTTTTTT. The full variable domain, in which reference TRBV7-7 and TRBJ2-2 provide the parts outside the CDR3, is GAGVSQSPRYKVTKRGQDVTLRCDPISSHATLYWYQQALGQGPEFLTYFNYEAQPDKSGLPSDRFSAERPEGSISTLTIQRTEQRDSAMYRCASSLSGNTGELFFGEGSRLTVL.

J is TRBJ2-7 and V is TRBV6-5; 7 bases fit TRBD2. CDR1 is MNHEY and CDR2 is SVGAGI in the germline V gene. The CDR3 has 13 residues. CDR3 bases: TGTGCACATCCGGCGGGAGATCCCTACGAGCAGTACTTC. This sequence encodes CAHPAGDPYEQYF.

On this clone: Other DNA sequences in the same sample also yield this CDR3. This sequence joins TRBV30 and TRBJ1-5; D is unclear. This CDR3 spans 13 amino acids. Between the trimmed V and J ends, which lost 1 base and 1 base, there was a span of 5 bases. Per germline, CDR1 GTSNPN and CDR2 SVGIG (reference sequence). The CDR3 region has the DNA TGTGCCTGGAGTGCCGACAGCAATCAGCCCCAGCATTTT. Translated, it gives CAWSADSNQPQHF.

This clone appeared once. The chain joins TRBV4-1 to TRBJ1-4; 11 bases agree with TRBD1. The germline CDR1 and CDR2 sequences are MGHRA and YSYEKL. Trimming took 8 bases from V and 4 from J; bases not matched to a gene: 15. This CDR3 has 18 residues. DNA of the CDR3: TGCGCCAGCGTTGAAAGGGGGACAGGGGGTCGGGGTAATGAAAAACTGTTTTTT. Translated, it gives CASVERGTGGRGNEKLFF.